The rows below give T cell receptor beta chains drawn from one sample of a study of blood T cells in healthy people across ages. One entry per CDR3 protein, called by TCRdb with MiXCR from the 5' RACE reads. Here the sample spans over 750,000 distinct CDR3 sequences, 25% being singletons. The sample was also linked to a second study, of T cells of mothers and their children.

The source material was blood. These TCRs come from a boy under 18 in good health. CDR3s include the opening cysteine and the closing phenylalanine or tryptophan. The D gene is left open where the match is weak. Clone size is shown for a subset of rows, as once, few, many or a class of expanded clone.

J gene: TRBJ1-5
D gene: NA
CDR3 length: 16
clone size: few
V gene: TRBV20-1
CDR3 protein: CSARDGTIFSNQPQHF
CDR3 DNA: TGCAGTGCTAGAGACGGGACAATCTTTAGCAATCAGCCCCAGCATTTT

J gene: TRBJ2-1
D gene: TRBD2
CDR3 length: 16
clone size: few
V gene: TRBV20-1
CDR3 protein: CSARDLLGDYYNEQFF
CDR3 DNA: TGCAGTGCTAGAGATTTACTAGGGGACTACTACAATGAGCAGTTCTTC

J gene: TRBJ1-2
D gene: NA
CDR3 length: 16
clone size: NA
V gene: TRBV3-1
CDR3 protein: CASSQMDSGVNYGYTF
CDR3 DNA: TGTGCCAGCAGCCAGATGGACTCAGGGGTTAACTATGGCTACACCTTC

J gene: TRBJ2-7
D gene: TRBD1
CDR3 length: 16
clone size: NA
V gene: TRBV7-6
CDR3 protein: CASSLLPGQGAYEQYF
CDR3 DNA: TGTGCCAGCAGCCTTCTGCCGGGACAGGGGGCCTACGAGCAGTACTTC

J gene: TRBJ2-5
D gene: TRBD2
CDR3 length: 15
clone size: NA
V gene: TRBV3-1
CDR3 protein: CASSQSPGRRETQYF
CDR3 DNA: TGTGCCAGCAGCCAAAGCCCCGGGAGGCGGGAGACCCAGTACTTC

J gene: TRBJ1-2
D gene: NA
CDR3 length: 12
clone size: NA
V gene: TRBV29-1
CDR3 protein: CSVVMGNYGYTF
CDR3 DNA: TGCAGCGTTGTGATGGGGAACTATGGCTACACCTTC

J gene: TRBJ2-5
D gene: NA
CDR3 length: 11
clone size: NA
V gene: TRBV18
CDR3 protein: CASSPDETQYF
CDR3 DNA: TGTGCCAGCTCACCGGACGAGACCCAGTACTTC

J gene: TRBJ2-1
D gene: NA
CDR3 length: 12
clone size: few
V gene: TRBV29-1
CDR3 protein: CSVLVWYNEQFF
CDR3 DNA: TGCAGCGTTCTAGTGTGGTACAATGAGCAGTTCTTC

J gene: TRBJ2-5
D gene: NA
CDR3 length: 14
clone size: few
V gene: TRBV7-9
CDR3 protein: CASSLSWRVETQYF
CDR3 DNA: TGTGCCAGCAGCTTAAGCTGGAGAGTCGAGACCCAGTACTTC

J gene: TRBJ2-5
D gene: NA
CDR3 length: 15
clone size: few
V gene: TRBV2
CDR3 protein: CASRENQGFGETQYF
CDR3 DNA: TGTGCCAGCAGAGAAAACCAGGGATTCGGGGAGACCCAGTACTTC

J gene: TRBJ2-1
D gene: TRBD1
CDR3 length: 14
clone size: NA
V gene: TRBV20-1
CDR3 protein: CSAKRQGAYNEQFF
CDR3 DNA: TGCAGTGCTAAGCGACAGGGGGCGTACAATGAGCAGTTCTTC

J gene: TRBJ2-5
D gene: NA
CDR3 length: 18
clone size: few
V gene: TRBV2
CDR3 protein: CASSTTSLEHGYQETQYF
CDR3 DNA: TGTGCCAGCAGCACAACTTCCTTGGAACACGGGTACCAAGAGACCCAGTACTTC

J gene: TRBJ1-5
D gene: NA
CDR3 length: 15
clone size: few
V gene: TRBV6-6
CDR3 protein: CASSYPGESGQPQHF
CDR3 DNA: TGTGCCAGCAGTTACCCCGGCGAGTCGGGACAGCCCCAGCATTTT

J gene: TRBJ2-7
D gene: TRBD2
CDR3 length: 15
clone size: few
V gene: TRBV5-1
CDR3 protein: CASSSSSGNSYEQYF
CDR3 DNA: TGCGCCAGCAGCTCGTCTAGCGGCAACTCCTACGAGCAGTACTTC

J gene: TRBJ2-7
D gene: NA
CDR3 length: 13
clone size: NA
V gene: TRBV10-3
CDR3 protein: CASVAAKQYEQYF
CDR3 DNA: TGTGCCTCAGTCGCAGCGAAACAGTACGAGCAGTACTTC

J gene: TRBJ2-4
D gene: NA
CDR3 length: 15
clone size: few
V gene: TRBV12-3/TRBV12-4
CDR3 protein: CASSRTDLAKNIQYF
CDR3 DNA: TGTGCCAGCAGTAGGACAGATTTAGCCAAAAACATTCAGTACTTC

J gene: TRBJ2-3
D gene: NA
CDR3 length: 17
clone size: NA
V gene: TRBV4-3
CDR3 protein: CASSPEVGQGLTDTQYF
CDR3 DNA: TGCGCCAGCAGCCCCGAGGTAGGGCAGGGCCTAACGGATACGCAGTATTTT

J gene: TRBJ1-6
D gene: TRBD1
CDR3 length: 14
clone size: NA
V gene: TRBV9
CDR3 protein: CASSVDRDGSPLHF
CDR3 DNA: TGTGCCAGCAGCGTGGACAGGGATGGCTCACCCCTCCACTTT

J gene: TRBJ2-2
D gene: TRBD1
CDR3 length: 15
clone size: NA
V gene: TRBV12-3/TRBV12-4
CDR3 protein: CASSTGGKSTGELFF
CDR3 DNA: TGTGCCAGCAGTACAGGGGGCAAGAGCACCGGGGAGCTGTTTTTT

J gene: TRBJ2-3
D gene: TRBD2
CDR3 length: 17
clone size: NA
V gene: TRBV11-2
CDR3 protein: CASSLGPFREGWDTQYF
CDR3 DNA: TGTGCCAGCAGCTTAGGCCCCTTCCGGGAGGGCTGGGATACGCAGTATTTT

J gene: TRBJ2-7
D gene: TRBD1
CDR3 length: 13
clone size: NA
V gene: TRBV19
CDR3 protein: CASTGQGTYEQYF
CDR3 DNA: TGTGCCAGTACGGGACAGGGGACATACGAGCAGTACTTC

J gene: TRBJ2-7
D gene: NA
CDR3 length: 13
clone size: NA
V gene: TRBV29-1
CDR3 protein: CSTAAGGSYEQYF
CDR3 DNA: TGCAGCACCGCCGCCGGGGGCTCCTACGAGCAGTACTTC

J gene: TRBJ2-5
D gene: NA
CDR3 length: 15
clone size: few
V gene: TRBV28
CDR3 protein: CASSGLVMKDKTQYF
CDR3 DNA: TGTGCCAGCAGTGGGCTAGTGATGAAGGACAAGACCCAGTACTTC

J gene: TRBJ2-1
D gene: NA
CDR3 length: 16
clone size: few
V gene: TRBV15
CDR3 protein: CATSRGRGLAGNEQFF
CDR3 DNA: TGTGCCACCAGCAGAGGTCGGGGACTGGCGGGTAATGAGCAGTTCTTC

J gene: TRBJ1-4
D gene: NA
CDR3 length: 14
clone size: NA
V gene: TRBV28
CDR3 protein: CALGAGNPDGKLFF
CDR3 DNA: TGTGCCCTCGGGGCCGGGAACCCAGATGGAAAACTGTTTTTT

J gene: TRBJ2-7
D gene: TRBD2
CDR3 length: 14
clone size: NA
V gene: TRBV20-1
CDR3 protein: CSARRTGGRYEQYF
CDR3 DNA: TGCAGTGCTAGACGGACGGGAGGGAGGTACGAGCAGTACTTC

J gene: TRBJ2-7
D gene: NA
CDR3 length: 14
clone size: NA
V gene: TRBV20-1
CDR3 protein: CSAEWTPSSYEQYF
CDR3 DNA: TGCAGTGCTGAATGGACACCCAGCTCCTACGAGCAGTACTTC

J gene: TRBJ1-4
D gene: NA
CDR3 length: 16
clone size: NA
V gene: TRBV6-5
CDR3 protein: CASSYGLPPTEEKLFF
CDR3 DNA: TGTGCCAGCAGTTACGGGTTACCCCCGACGGAGGAAAAACTGTTTTTT

J gene: TRBJ2-1
D gene: NA
CDR3 length: 11
clone size: many
V gene: TRBV28
CDR3 protein: CASRRSYEQFF
CDR3 DNA: TGTGCCAGCAGACGGAGCTATGAGCAGTTCTTC